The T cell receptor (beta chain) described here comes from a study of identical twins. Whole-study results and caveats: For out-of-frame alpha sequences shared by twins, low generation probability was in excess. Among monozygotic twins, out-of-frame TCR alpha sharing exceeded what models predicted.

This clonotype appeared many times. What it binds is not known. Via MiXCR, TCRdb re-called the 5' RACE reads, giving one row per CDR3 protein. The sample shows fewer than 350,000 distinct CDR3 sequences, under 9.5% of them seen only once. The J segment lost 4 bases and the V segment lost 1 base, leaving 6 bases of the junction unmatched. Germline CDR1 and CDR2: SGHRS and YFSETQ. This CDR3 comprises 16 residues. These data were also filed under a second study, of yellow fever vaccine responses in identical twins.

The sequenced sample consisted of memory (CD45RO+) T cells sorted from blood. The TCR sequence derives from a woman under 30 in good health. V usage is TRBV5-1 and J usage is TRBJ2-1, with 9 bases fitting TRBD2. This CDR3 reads CASSLTLAGTYNEQFF. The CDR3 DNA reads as TGCGCCAGCAGCTTGACTCTAGCGGGGACTTACAATGAGCAGTTCTTC.